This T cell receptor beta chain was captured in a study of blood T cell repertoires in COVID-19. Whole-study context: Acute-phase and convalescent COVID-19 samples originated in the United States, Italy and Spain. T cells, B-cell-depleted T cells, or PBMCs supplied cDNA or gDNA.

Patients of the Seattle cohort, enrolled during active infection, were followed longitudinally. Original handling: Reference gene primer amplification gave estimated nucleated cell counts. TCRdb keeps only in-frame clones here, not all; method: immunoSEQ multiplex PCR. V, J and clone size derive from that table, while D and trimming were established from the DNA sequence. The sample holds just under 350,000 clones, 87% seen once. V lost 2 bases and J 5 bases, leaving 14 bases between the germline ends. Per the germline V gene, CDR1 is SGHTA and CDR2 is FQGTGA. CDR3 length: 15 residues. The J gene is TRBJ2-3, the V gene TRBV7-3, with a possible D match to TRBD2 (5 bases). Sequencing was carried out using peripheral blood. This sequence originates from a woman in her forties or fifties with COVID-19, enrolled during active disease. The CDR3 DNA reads TGTGCCAGCAGCTTAGGGCGGGTACGTGGAGATACGCAGTATTTT. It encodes CASSLGRVRGDTQYF. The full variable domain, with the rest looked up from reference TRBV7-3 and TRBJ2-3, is GAGVSQTPSNKVTEKGKYVELRCDPISGHTALYWYRQSLGQGPEFLIYFQGTGAADDSGLPNDRFFAVRPEGSVSTLKIQRTERGDSAVYLCASSLGRVRGDTQYFGPGTRLTVL.